The clone carrying this TCR beta chain showed up just a few times. Its antigen is as yet unknown. After removal of 5 bases from V and 10 bases from J, the junction contained 6 bases not matched to a gene. CDR3 size: 11 residues. Germline V gives CDR1 DFQATT, CDR2 SNEGSKA (reference sequence). These data originate in a study of radiation and T cells in renal cell carcinoma. Study-level background: Nephrectomy followed 15 Gy stereotactic body radiation by 4 weeks. Study-wide results and caveats: In blood, top tumor clones expanded by 2 weeks, shrinking by 4. Pretreatment tumor biopsies were lacking, so baseline clonotypes are unknown.

Stated time point: blood 2 weeks post-SBRT. The treatment: 15 Gy SBRT to primary tumor, nephrectomy 4 weeks later. Clear cell pathology was present in this patient's renal cell carcinoma. Sequenced by immunoSEQ multiplex PCR; TCRdb stores in-frame clones only, minus some. The profile shows more than 95,000 clones, 65% to 85% of them singletons. Sample: blood, taken from a patient whose treatment included radiotherapy and nephrectomy. The origin of this receptor is a man aged 50 to 60 with renal cell carcinoma. The rearrangement links TRBV20-1 to TRBJ1-1, with 8 nucleotides matching TRBD1. The CDR3 DNA sequence: TGCAGTGCTCAGGACAGGGTGTCAGCTTTCTTT. Amino acids: CSAQDRVSAFF.